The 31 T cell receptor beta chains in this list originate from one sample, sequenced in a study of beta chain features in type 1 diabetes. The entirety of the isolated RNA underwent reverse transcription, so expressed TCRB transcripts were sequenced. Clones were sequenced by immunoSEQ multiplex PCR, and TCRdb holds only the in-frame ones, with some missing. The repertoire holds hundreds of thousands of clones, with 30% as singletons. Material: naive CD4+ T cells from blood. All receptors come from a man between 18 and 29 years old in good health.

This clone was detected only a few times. CDR3: CSYRDTGLAGFNNEQFF. The CDR3 DNA sequence: TGCAGCTACAGGGACACCGGGCTAGCGGGGTTTAACAATGAGCAGTTCTTC. The gene calls are TRBV29-1 and TRBJ2-1, with TRBD2 identical over 9 bases. Germline-derived CDR1 and CDR2 are SQVTM and ANQGSEA. The CDR3 runs to 17 residues. Trimming at V came to 8 bases and at J to 5 bases, leaving 19 bases not matched to a gene.

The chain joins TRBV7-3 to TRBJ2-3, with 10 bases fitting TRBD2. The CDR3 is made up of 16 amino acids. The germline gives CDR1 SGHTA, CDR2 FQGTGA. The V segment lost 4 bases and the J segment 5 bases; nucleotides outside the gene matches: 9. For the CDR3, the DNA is TGTGCCAGCAGCTCAAAAAGACTAGCGGGTTTAGATACGCAGTATTTT. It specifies CASSSKRLAGLDTQYF.

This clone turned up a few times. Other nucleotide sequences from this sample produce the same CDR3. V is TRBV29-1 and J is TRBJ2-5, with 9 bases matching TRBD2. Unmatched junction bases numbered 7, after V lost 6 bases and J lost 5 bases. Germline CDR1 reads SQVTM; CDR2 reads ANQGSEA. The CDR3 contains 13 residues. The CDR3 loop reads CSVTGTSRETQYF. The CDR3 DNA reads TGCAGCGTGACCGGGACTAGCAGGGAGACCCAGTACTTC.

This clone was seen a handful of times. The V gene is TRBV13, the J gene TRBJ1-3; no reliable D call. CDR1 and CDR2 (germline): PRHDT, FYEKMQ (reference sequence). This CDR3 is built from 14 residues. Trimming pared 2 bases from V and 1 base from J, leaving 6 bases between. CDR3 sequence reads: CASSLRDSGNTIYF. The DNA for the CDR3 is TGTGCCAGCAGCTTAAGGGATTCTGGAAACACCATATATTTT. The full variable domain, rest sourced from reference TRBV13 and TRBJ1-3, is AAGVIQSPRHLIKEKRETATLKCYPIPRHDTVYWYQQGPGQDPQFLISFYEKMQSDKGSIPDRFSAQQFSDYHSELNMSSLELGDSALYFCASSLRDSGNTIYFGEGSWLTVV.

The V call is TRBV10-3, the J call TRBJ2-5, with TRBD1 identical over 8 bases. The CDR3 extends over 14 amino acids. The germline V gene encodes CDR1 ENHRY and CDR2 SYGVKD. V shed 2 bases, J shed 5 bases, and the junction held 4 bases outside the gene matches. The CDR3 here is CAISEGQGMETQYF. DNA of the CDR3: TGTGCCATCAGTGAGGGACAGGGTATGGAGACCCAGTACTTC.

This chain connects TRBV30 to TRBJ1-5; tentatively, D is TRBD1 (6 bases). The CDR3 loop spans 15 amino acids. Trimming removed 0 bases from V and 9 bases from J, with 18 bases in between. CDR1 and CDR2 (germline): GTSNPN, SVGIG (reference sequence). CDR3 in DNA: TGTGCCTGGAGTGTCCACGGGACACCGGGGAGGCCCCAGCATTTT. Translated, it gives CAWSVHGTPGRPQHF.

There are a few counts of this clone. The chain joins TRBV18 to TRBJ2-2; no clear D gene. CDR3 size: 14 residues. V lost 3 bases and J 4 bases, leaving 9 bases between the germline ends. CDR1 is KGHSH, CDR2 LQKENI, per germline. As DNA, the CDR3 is TGTGCCAGCTCACCGGATCCATTCACCGGGGAGCTGTTTTTT. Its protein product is CASSPDPFTGELFF.

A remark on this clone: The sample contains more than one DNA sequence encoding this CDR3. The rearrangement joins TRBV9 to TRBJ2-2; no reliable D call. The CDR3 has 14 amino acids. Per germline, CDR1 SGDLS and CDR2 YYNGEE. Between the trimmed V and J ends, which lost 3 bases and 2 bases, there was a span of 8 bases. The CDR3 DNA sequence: TGTGCCAGCAGCGCCACAGCCAACACCGGGGAGCTGTTTTTT. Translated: CASSATANTGELFF.

CDR3 amino acids: CASRIGVNTGELFF. Written as DNA, the CDR3 is TGTGCCAGTAGAATCGGGGTGAACACCGGGGAGCTGTTTTTT. The chain carries TRBV19 and TRBJ2-2; D possibly corresponds to TRBD2 (5 bases). V was cut by 6 bases and J by 1 base, with 9 bases left in between. Germline CDR1 LNHDA, CDR2 SQIVND (reference sequence). The CDR3 is made up of 14 amino acids.

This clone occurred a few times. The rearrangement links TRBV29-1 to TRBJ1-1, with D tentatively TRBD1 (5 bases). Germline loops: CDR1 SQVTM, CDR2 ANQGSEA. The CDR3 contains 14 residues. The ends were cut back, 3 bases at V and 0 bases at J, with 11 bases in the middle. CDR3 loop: CSVDPGQMNTEAFF. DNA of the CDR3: TGCAGCGTTGATCCCGGACAAATGAACACTGAAGCTTTCTTT.

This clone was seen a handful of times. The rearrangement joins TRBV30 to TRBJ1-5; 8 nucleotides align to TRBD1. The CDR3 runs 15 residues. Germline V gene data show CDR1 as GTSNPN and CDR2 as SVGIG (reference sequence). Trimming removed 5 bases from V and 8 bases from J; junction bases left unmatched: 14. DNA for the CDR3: TGTGCCTGGTCCCCACACAGGGGGGAATCCGAGCCCCAGCATTTT. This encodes CAWSPHRGESEPQHF.

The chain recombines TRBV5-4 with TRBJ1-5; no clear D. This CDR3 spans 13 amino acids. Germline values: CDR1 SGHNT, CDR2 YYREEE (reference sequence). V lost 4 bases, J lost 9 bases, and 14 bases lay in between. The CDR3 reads CASSLGISGPQHF. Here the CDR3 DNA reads TGTGCCAGCAGCCTTGGTATCTCCGGGCCCCAGCATTTT.

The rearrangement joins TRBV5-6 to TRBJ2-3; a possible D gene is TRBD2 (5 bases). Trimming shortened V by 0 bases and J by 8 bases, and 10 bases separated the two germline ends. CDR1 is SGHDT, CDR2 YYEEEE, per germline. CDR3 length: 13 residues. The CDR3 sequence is CASSLAAGLTQYF. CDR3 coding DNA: TGTGCCAGCAGCTTGGCCGCTGGACTTACGCAGTATTTT. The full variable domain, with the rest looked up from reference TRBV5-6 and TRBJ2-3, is DAGVTQSPTHLIKTRGQQVTLRCSPKSGHDTVSWYQQALGQGPQFIFQYYEEEERQRGNFPDRFSGHQFPNYSSELNVNALLLGDSALYLCASSLAAGLTQYFGPGTRLTVL.

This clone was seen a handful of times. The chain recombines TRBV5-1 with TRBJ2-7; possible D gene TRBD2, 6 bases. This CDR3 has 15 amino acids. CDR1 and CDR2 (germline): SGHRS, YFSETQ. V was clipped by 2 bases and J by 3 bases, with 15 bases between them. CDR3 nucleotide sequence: TGCGCCAGCAGCTTCGGCGGGACCCTGCTCTACGAGCAGTACTTC. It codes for CASSFGGTLLYEQYF. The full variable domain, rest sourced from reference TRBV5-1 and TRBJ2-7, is KAGVTQTPRYLIKTRGQQVTLSCSPISGHRSVSWYQQTPGQGLQFLFEYFSETQRNKGNFPGRFSGRQFSNSRSEMNVSTLELGDSALYLCASSFGGTLLYEQYFGPGTRLTVT.

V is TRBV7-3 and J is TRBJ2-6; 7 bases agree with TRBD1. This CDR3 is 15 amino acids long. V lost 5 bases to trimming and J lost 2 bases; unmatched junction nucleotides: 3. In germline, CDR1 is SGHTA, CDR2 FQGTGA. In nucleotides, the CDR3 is TGTGCCAGCAGCCTGCAGGGGGCTGGGGCCAACGTCCTGACTTTC. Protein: CASSLQGAGANVLTF.

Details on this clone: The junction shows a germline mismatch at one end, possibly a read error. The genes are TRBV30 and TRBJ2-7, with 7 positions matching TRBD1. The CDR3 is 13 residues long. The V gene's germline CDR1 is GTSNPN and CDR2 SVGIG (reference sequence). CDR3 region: CAWSSTGPYVQYF. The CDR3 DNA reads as TGTGCCTGGAGTTCGACAGGGCCCTACGTGCAGTACTTC.

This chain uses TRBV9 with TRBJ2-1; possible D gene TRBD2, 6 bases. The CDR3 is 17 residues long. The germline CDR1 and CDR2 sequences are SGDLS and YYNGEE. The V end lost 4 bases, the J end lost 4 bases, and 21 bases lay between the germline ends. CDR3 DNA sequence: TGTGCCAGCAGCCCAGGGACTCCCACAAGGATGTACAATGAGCAGTTCTTC. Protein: CASSPGTPTRMYNEQFF.

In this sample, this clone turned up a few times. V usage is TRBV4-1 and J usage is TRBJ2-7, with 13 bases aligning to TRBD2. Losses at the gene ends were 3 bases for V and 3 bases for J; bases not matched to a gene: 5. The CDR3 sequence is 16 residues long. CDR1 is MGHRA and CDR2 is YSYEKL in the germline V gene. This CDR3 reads CASSQGGLAGNYEQYF. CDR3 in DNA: TGCGCCAGCAGCCAGGGGGGACTAGCGGGGAACTACGAGCAGTACTTC.

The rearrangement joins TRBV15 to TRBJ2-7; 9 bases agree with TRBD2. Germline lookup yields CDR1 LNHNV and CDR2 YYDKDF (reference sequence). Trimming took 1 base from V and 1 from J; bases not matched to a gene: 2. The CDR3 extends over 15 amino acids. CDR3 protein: CATSRVLAGSYEQYF. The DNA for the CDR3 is TGTGCCACCAGCAGAGTTCTAGCGGGATCCTACGAGCAGTACTTC. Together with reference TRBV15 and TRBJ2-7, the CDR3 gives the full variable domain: DAMVIQNPRYQVTQFGKPVTLSCSQTLNHNVMYWYQQKSSQAPKLLFHYYDKDFNNEADTPDNFQSRRPNTSFCFLDIRSPGLGDTAMYLCATSRVLAGSYEQYFGPGTRLTVT.

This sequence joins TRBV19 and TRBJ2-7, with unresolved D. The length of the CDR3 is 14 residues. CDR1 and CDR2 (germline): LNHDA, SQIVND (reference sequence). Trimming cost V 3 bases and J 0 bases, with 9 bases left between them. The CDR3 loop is CASSIAPYSYEQYF. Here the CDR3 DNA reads TGTGCCAGTAGTATTGCACCCTACTCCTACGAGCAGTACTTC.

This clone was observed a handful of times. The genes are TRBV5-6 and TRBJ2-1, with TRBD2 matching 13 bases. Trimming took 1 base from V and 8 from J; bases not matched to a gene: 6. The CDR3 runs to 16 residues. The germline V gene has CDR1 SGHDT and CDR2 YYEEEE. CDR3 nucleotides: TGTGCCAGCAGCTTGCTAGGACTAGCGGGAGATGATGAGCAGTTCTTC. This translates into CASSLLGLAGDDEQFF.

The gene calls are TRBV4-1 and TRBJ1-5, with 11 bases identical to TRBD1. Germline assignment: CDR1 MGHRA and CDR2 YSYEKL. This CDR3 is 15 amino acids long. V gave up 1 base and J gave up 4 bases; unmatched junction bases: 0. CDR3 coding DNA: TGCGCCAGCAGCCAAGGGGACAGGGGGAATCAGCCCCAGCATTTT. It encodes CASSQGDRGNQPQHF.

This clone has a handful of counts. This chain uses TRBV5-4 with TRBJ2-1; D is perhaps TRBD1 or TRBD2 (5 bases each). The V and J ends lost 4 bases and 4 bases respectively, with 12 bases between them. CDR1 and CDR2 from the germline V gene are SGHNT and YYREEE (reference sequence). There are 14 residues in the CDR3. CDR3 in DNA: TGTGCCAGCAGCGCCGGGACGGCATACAATGAGCAGTTCTTC. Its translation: CASSAGTAYNEQFF.

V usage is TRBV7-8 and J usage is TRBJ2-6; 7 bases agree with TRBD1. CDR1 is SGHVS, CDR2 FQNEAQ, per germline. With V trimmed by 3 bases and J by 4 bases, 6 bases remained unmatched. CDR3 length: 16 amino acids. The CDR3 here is CASSLDRQGGANVLTF. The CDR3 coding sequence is TGTGCCAGCAGCTTGGACCGACAGGGAGGGGCCAACGTCCTGACTTTC. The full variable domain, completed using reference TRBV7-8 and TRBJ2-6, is GAGVSQSPRYKVAKRGQDVALRCDPISGHVSLFWYQQALGQGPEFLTYFQNEAQLDKSGLPSDRFFAERPEGSVSTLKIQRTQQEDSAVYLCASSLDRQGGANVLTFGAGSRLTVL.

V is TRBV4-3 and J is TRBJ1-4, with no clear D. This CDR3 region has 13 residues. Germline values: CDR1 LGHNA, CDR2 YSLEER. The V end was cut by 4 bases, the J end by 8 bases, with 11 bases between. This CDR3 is CASSLILGEKLFF. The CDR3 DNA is TGCGCCAGCAGCCTAATCCTTGGGGAAAAACTGTTTTTT.

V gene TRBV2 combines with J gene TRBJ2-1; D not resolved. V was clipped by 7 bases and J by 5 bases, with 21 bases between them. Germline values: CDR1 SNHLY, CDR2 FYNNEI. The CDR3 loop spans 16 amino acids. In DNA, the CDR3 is TGTGCCAGCACTAGTGTGGGCCGCGGTGACAACAATGAGCAGTTCTTC. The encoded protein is CASTSVGRGDNNEQFF.

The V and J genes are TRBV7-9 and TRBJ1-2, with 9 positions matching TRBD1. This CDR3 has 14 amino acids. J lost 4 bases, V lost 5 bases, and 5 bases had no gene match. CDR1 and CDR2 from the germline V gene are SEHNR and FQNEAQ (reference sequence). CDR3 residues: CASSPGTGFYGYTF. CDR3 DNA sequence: TGTGCCAGCAGCCCCGGGACAGGGTTCTATGGCTACACCTTC.

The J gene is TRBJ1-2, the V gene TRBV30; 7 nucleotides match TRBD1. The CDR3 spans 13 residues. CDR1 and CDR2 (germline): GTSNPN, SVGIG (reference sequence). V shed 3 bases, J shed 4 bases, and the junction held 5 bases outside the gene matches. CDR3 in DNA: TGTGCCTGGAGGACAGGGTATAGCTATGGCTACACCTTC. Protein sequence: CAWRTGYSYGYTF.

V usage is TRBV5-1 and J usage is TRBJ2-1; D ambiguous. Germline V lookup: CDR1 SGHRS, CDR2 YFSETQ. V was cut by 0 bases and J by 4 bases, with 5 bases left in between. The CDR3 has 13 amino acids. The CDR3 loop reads CASSLGGYNEQFF. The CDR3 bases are TGCGCCAGCAGCTTGGGCGGATACAATGAGCAGTTCTTC.

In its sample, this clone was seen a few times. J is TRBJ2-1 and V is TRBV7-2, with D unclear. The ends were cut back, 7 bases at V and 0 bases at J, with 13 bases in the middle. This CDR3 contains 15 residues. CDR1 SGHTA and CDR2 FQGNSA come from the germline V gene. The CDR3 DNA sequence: TGTGCCAGCACCCAAAGCGTAAGCTCCTACAATGAGCAGTTCTTC. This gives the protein CASTQSVSSYNEQFF.

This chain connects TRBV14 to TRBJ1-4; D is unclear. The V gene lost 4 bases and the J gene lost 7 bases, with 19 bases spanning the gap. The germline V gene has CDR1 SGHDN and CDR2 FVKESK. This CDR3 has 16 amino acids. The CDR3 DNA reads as TGTGCCAGCAGCCTGCGAGTATCCGTGGGAGGTGAAAAACTGTTTTTT. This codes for CASSLRVSVGGEKLFF.